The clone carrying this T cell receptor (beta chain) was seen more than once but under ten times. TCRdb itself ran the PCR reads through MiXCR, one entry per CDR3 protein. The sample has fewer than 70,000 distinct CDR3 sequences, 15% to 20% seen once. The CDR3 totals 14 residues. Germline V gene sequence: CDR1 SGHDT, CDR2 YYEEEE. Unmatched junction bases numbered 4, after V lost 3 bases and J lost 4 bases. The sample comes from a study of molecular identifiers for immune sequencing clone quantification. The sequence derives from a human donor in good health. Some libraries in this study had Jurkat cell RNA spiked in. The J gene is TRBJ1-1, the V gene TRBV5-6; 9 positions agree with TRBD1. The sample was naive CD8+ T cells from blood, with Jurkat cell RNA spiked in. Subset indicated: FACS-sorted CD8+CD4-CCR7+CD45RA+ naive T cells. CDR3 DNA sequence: TGTGCCAGCAGCTGGGGACAGGGTGGCACTGAAGCTTTCTTT. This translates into CASSWGQGGTEAFF.